The clone carrying this TCR beta chain was found once. The sample comes from a study of control samples from healthy donors and cancer patients. The CDR3 spans 12 residues. The V gene's germline CDR1 is SGHAT and CDR2 FQNNGV. V lost 1 base to trimming and J lost 3 bases, with 4 bases between them. Only in-frame clones appear in the TCRdb table, and some are missing; sequencing was by immunoSEQ multiplex PCR. The sample has about 180,000 clones; approximately 94% are singletons. The clonotype comes from a man aged 25 to 40 in good health. This rearrangement joins TRBV11-2 to TRBJ2-7; D unresolved. The sequenced sample was blood. The CDR3 is CASSLVSYEQYF. The CDR3 nucleotides are TGTGCCAGCAGCTTAGTCAGCTACGAGCAGTACTTC. The full variable domain, completed using reference TRBV11-2 and TRBJ2-7, is EAGVAQSPRYKIIEKRQSVAFWCNPISGHATLYWYQQILGQGPKLLIQFQNNGVVDDSQLPKDRFSAERLKGVDSTLKIQPAKLEDSAVYLCASSLVSYEQYFGPGTRLTVT.